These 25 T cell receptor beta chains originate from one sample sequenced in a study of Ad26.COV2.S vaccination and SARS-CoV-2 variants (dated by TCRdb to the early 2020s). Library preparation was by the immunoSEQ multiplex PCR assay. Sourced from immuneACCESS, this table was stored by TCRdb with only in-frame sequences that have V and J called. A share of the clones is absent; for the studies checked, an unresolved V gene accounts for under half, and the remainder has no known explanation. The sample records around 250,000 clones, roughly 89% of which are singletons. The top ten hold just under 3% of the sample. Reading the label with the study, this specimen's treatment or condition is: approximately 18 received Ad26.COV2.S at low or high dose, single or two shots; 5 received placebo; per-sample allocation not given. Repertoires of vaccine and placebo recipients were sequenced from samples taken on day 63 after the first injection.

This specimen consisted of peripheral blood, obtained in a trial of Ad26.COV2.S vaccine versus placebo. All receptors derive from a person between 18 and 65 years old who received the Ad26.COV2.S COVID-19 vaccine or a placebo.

The CDR3 is CASSYSFGIGVGNQPQHF. The CDR3 nucleotides are TGTGCCAGCAGTTACTCGTTTGGTATAGGGGTTGGTAATCAGCCCCAGCATTTT. The rearrangement uses TRBV6-2 or TRBV6-3 and TRBJ1-5; maybe TRBD1 (5 bases). V lost 0 bases, J lost 4 bases, and 19 bases lay in between. Germline CDR1 and CDR2: MNHEY and SVGEGT. This CDR3 region has 18 residues.

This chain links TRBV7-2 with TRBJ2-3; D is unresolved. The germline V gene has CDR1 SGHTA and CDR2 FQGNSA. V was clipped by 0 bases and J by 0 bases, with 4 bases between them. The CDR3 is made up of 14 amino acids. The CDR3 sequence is CASSLAFSTDTQYF. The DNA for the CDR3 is TGTGCCAGCAGCTTAGCGTTTAGCACAGATACGCAGTATTTT.

CDR3 sequence: CASSLESYGYTF. The CDR3 nucleotides are TGTGCCAGCAGCTTAGAGAGTTATGGCTACACCTTC. This sequence joins TRBV7-9 and TRBJ1-2; the D is unclear. Per germline, CDR1 SEHNR and CDR2 FQNEAQ (reference sequence). The V end lost 1 base, the J end lost 5 bases, and 5 bases lay between the germline ends. This CDR3 region has 12 residues.

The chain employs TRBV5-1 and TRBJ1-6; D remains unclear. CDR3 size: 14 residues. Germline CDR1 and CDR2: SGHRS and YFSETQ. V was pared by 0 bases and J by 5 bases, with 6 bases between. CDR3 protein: CASSLASDNSPLHF. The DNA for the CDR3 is TGCGCCAGCAGCTTGGCGTCTGATAATTCACCCCTCCACTTT.

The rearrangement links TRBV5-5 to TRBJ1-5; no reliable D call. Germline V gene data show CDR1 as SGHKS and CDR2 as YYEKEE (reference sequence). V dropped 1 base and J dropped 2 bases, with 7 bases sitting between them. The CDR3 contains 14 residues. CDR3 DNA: TGTGCCAGCAGCTTGAACTGGGGCAATCAGCCCCAGCATTTT. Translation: CASSLNWGNQPQHF.

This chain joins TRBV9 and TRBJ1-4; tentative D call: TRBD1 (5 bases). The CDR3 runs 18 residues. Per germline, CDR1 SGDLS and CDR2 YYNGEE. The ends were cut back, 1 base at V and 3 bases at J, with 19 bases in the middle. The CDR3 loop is CASSVSHGGALSNEKLFF. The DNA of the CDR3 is TGTGCCAGCAGCGTATCCCACGGCGGGGCCCTCTCTAATGAAAAACTGTTTTTT.

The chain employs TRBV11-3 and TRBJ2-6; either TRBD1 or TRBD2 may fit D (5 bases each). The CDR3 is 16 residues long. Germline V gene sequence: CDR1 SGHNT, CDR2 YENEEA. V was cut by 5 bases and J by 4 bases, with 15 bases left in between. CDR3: CASSAWQGAGANVLTF. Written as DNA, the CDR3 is TGTGCCAGCAGCGCCTGGCAGGGAGCAGGGGCCAACGTCCTGACTTTC.

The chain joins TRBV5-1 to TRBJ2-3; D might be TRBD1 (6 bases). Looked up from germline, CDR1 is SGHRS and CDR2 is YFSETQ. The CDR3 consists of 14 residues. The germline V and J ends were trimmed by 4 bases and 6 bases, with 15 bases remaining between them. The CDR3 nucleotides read TGCGCCAGCAGCCTCCCAGGGGTGGTGGATACGCAGTATTTT. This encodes CASSLPGVVDTQYF.

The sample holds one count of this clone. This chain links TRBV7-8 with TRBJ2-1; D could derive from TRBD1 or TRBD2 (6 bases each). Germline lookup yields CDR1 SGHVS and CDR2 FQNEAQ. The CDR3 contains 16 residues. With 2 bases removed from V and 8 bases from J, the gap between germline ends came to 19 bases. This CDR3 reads CASSLRGDTYSHEQFF. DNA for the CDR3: TGTGCCAGCAGCTTACGCGGGGACACCTACTCTCATGAGCAGTTCTTC.

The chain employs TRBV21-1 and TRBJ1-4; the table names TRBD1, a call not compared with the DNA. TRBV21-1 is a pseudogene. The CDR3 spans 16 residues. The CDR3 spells CASSKDRTGTDEKLFF. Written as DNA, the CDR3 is TGTGCCAGCAGCAAAGACAGGACAGGGACCGACGAAAAACTGTTTTTT.

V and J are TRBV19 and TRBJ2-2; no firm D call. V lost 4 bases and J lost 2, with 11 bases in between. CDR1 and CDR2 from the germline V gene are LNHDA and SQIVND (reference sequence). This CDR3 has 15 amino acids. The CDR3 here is CASSKGYLNTGELFF. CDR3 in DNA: TGTGCCAGTAGTAAAGGGTATCTTAACACCGGGGAGCTGTTTTTT.

CDR3 amino acids: CASSPGTGYTF. The CDR3 DNA is TGTGCCAGCTCACCGGGAACTGGCTACACCTTC. The chain uses TRBV18 and TRBJ1-2; D call uncertain. The germline CDR1 and CDR2 sequences are KGHSH and LQKENI. The CDR3 spans 11 residues. V lost 3 bases and J 7 bases, leaving 6 bases between the germline ends.

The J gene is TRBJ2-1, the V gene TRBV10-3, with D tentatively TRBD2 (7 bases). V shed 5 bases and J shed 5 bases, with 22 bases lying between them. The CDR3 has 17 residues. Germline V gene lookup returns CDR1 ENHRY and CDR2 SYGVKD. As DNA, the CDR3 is TGTGCCATCAGTTCTTCTGGAGGGGGGGCTCGGGACAATGAGCAGTTCTTC. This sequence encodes CAISSSGGGARDNEQFF.

The CDR3 spells CASSVATGELFF. Written as DNA, the CDR3 is TGTGCCAGCAGCGTAGCAACCGGGGAGCTGTTTTTT. This chain uses TRBV9 with TRBJ2-2; D gene ambiguous. Germline CDR1 is SGDLS and CDR2 is YYNGEE. V was shortened by 0 bases and J by 5 bases, with 2 bases between the two germline ends. This CDR3 spans 12 amino acids.

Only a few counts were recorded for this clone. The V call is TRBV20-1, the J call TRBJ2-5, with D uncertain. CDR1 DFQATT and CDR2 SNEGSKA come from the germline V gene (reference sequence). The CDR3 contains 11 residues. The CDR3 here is CSPRAQETQYF. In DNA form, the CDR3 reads TGCAGCCCTAGGGCCCAAGAGACCCAGTACTTC.

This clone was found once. The CDR3 sequence: CASSQVGRAKNIQYF. The DNA of the CDR3 is TGTGCCAGCAGCCAAGTAGGACGGGCCAAAAACATTCAGTACTTC. The chain has TRBV3-1 (or the pseudogene TRBV3-2) and TRBJ2-4; D unresolved. This CDR3 is built from 15 residues. Trimming removed 1 base at V and 1 base at J, with 8 bases between. CDR1 and CDR2 from the germline V gene are LGHDT and YNNKEL (reference sequence).

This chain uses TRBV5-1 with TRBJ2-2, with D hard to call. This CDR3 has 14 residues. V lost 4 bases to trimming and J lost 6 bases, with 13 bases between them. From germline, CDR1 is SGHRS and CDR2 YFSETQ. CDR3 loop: CASSVGSGAGELFF. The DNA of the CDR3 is TGCGCCAGCAGCGTAGGCAGTGGCGCCGGGGAGCTGTTTTTT.

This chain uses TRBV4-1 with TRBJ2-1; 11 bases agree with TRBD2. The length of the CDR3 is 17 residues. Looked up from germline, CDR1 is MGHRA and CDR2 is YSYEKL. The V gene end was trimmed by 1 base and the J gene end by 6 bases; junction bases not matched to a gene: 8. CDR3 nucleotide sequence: TGCGCCAGCAGCCAAGTAACTAGCGGGAGAAGGCGCAATGAGCAGTTCTTC. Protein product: CASSQVTSGRRRNEQFF.

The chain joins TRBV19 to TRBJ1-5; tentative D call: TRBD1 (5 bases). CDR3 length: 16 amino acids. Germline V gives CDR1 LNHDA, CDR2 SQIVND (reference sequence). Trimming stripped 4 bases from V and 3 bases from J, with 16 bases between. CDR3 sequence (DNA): TGTGCCAGTAGTAGCCCCGGGACGGGGTTCAATCAGCCCCAGCATTTT. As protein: CASSSPGTGFNQPQHF. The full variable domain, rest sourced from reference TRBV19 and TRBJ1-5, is DGGITQSPKYLFRKEGQNVTLSCEQNLNHDAMYWYRQDPGQGLRLIYYSQIVNDFQKGDIAEGYSVSREKKESFPLTVTSAQKNPTAFYLCASSSPGTGFNQPQHFGDGTRLSIL.

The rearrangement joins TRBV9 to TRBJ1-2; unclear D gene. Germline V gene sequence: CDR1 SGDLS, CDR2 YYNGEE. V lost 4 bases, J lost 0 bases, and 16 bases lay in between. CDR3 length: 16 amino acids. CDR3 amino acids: CASSPGAGNANYGYTF. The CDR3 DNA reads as TGTGCCAGCAGCCCCGGTGCCGGAAACGCTAACTATGGCTACACCTTC.

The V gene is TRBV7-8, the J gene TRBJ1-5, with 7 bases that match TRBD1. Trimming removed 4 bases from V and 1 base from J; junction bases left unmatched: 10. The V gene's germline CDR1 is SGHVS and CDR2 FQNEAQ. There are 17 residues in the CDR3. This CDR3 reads CASSYIVRGRSNQPQHF. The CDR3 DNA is TGTGCCAGCAGCTATATCGTGAGGGGGCGAAGCAATCAGCCCCAGCATTTT.

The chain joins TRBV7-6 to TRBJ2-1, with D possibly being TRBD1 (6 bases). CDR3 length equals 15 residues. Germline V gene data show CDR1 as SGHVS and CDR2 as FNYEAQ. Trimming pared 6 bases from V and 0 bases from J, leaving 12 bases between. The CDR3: CASSLVGGSYNEQFF. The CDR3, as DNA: TGTGCCAGCAGTCTAGTAGGGGGCTCCTACAATGAGCAGTTCTTC.

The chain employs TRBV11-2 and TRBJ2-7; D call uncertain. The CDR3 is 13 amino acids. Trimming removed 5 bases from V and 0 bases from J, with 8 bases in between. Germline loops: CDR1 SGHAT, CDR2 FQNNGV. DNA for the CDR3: TGTGCCAGCAGCAAACAGCCCTCCTACGAGCAGTACTTC. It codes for CASSKQPSYEQYF.

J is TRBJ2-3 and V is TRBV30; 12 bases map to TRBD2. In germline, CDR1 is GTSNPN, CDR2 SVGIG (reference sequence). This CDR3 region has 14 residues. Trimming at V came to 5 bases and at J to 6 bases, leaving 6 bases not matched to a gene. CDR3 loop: CAWELAGGRDTQYF. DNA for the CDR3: TGTGCCTGGGAACTAGCGGGGGGTCGCGATACGCAGTATTTT. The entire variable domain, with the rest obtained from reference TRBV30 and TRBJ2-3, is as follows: SQTIHQWPATLVQPVGSPLSLECTVEGTSNPNLYWYRQAAGRGLQLLFYSVGIGQISSEVPQNLSASRPQDRQFILSSKKLLLSDSGFYLCAWELAGGRDTQYFGPGTRLTVL.

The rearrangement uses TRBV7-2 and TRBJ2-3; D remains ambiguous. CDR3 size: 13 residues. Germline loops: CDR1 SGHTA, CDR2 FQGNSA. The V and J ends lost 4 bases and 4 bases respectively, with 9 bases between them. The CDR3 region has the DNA TGTGCCAGCAGCTCCGACCACTCAGATACGCAGTATTTT. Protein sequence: CASSSDHSDTQYF. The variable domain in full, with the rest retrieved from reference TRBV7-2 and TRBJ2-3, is GAGVSQSPSNKVTEKGKDVELRCDPISGHTALYWYRQSLGQGLEFLIYFQGNSAPDKSGLPSDRFSAERTGGSVSTLTIQRTQQEDSAVYLCASSSDHSDTQYFGPGTRLTVL.